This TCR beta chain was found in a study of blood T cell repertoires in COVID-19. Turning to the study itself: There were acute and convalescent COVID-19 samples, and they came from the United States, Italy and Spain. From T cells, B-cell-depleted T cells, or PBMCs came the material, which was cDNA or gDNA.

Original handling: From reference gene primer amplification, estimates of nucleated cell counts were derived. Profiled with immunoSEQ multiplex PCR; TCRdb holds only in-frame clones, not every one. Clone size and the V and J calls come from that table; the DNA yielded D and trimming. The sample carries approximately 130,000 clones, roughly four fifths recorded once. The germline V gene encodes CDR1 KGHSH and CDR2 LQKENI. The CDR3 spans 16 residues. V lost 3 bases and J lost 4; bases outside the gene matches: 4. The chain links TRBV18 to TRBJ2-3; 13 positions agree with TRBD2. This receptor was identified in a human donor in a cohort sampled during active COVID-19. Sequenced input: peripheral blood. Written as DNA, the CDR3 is TGTGCCAGCTCACCCCCTGGACTAGCGGGGGCAGATACGCAGTATTTT. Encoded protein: CASSPPGLAGADTQYF.